The sequence of this TCR beta chain was determined in a study of blood T cell repertoires in COVID-19. About the study: Samples of COVID-19 (acute and convalescent) were obtained from the United States, Italy and Spain.

Trimming removed 2 bases at V and 7 bases at J, with 18 bases between. This CDR3 spans 15 amino acids. The V gene's germline CDR1 is MNHNS and CDR2 SASEGT. As handled by the study authors: Amplified reference gene primers provided the basis for estimating nucleated cell counts. Sequencing was performed with immunoSEQ multiplex PCR; in TCRdb, only in-frame clones are kept and a portion is missing. That table furnishes V, J and clone size, whereas the DNA furnished D and trimming. The table shows around 430,000 clones, with around 89% occurring only once. V gene TRBV6-1 combines with J gene TRBJ2-7; D is unclear. This sequence was found in a woman aged 50 to 65 with COVID-19, enrolled during active disease. Sequences were obtained from peripheral blood. The CDR3 region has the DNA TGTGCCAGCAGTGAAACTTGGAGTTCGGGTCATGAGCAGTACTTC. It is translated as CASSETWSSGHEQYF.